Listed here are 15 T cell receptor beta chains from one sample, sequenced in a study of shared clonotypes between healthy human individuals. The table came from immunoSEQ multiplex PCR; TCRdb's copy has only in-frame clones and leaves some out. In the table there are some 2.1 million clones, over 85% of which are singletons. The sequenced sample consisted of naive CD4+ T cells sorted from blood. Subset described: CD45RA+ positively selected. The receptors stem from a man aged 18 to 29 in good health.

In this sample, this clone turned up a few times. V and J are TRBV25-1 and TRBJ2-7; possible D gene TRBD1, 6 bases. Germline CDR1 reads MGHDK; CDR2 reads SYGVNS. V lost 5 bases and J lost 7, with 18 bases in between. The CDR3 sequence is 14 residues long. The CDR3 loop is CASSLGQTPREQYF. CDR3 sequence (DNA): TGTGCCAGCAGTCTCGGACAGACCCCTCGGGAGCAGTACTTC.

Concerning this clone: The sample has other DNA sequences that encode this CDR3 too. The rearrangement joins TRBV7-8 to TRBJ2-3; unclear D gene. Trimming pared 1 base from V and 4 bases from J, leaving 3 bases between. Germline CDR1 is SGHVS and CDR2 is FQNEAQ. This CDR3 is built from 12 residues. CDR3 amino acids: CASSLVADTQYF. The CDR3, as DNA: TGTGCCAGCAGCTTAGTCGCAGATACGCAGTATTTT.

The V call is TRBV18, the J call TRBJ1-5, with D maybe TRBD1 (5 bases). This CDR3 has 15 amino acids. Between the trimmed V and J ends, which lost 3 bases and 1 base, there was a span of 10 bases. Looked up from germline, CDR1 is KGHSH and CDR2 is LQKENI. The CDR3 region has the DNA TGTGCCAGCTCACCGGGAGGGGCCAGCAATCAGCCCCAGCATTTT. Translating it yields CASSPGGASNQPQHF.

The chain links TRBV7-9 to TRBJ2-3, with a tentative D call TRBD2 (6 bases). V was trimmed by 5 bases and J by 1 base, leaving 16 bases between them. CDR1 SEHNR and CDR2 FQNEAQ come from the germline V gene (reference sequence). This CDR3 comprises 16 residues. This CDR3 reads CASSPDYGGGTDTQYF. The CDR3 coding sequence is TGTGCCAGCAGCCCAGACTATGGCGGGGGCACAGATACGCAGTATTTT.

The V gene is TRBV7-9, the J gene TRBJ2-7, with TRBD1 identical over 10 bases. This CDR3 contains 17 residues. Unmatched junction bases numbered 14, after V lost 2 bases and J lost 7 bases. Germline CDR1 is SEHNR and CDR2 is FQNEAQ (reference sequence). The CDR3 here is CASSLMAPGQGVREQYF. The CDR3 coding sequence is TGTGCCAGCAGCTTAATGGCCCCCGGACAGGGGGTGAGGGAGCAGTACTTC.

The J gene is TRBJ1-5, the V gene TRBV7-9; possible D gene TRBD1, 6 bases. CDR1 SEHNR and CDR2 FQNEAQ come from the germline V gene (reference sequence). This CDR3 has 13 residues. V shed 5 bases and J shed 7 bases, with 12 bases lying between them. In DNA, the CDR3 is TGTGCCAGCAGCACCACAGGGAACCAGCCCCAGCATTTT. As protein: CASSTTGNQPQHF.

The chain couples TRBV2 to TRBJ1-2, with unresolved D. V was trimmed by 2 bases and J by 4 bases, leaving 20 bases between them. In germline, CDR1 is SNHLY, CDR2 FYNNEI. CDR3 length: 17 residues. The DNA of the CDR3 is TGTGCCAGCAGTGAAAGTGTGGCATCTACCCCCGGCTATGGCTACACCTTC. Protein: CASSESVASTPGYGYTF.

J is TRBJ1-6 and V is TRBV7-6; perhaps TRBD1 as D (5 bases). The CDR3 is made up of 14 amino acids. The V end lost 5 bases, the J end lost 7 bases, and 12 bases lay between the germline ends. Germline CDR1 is SGHVS and CDR2 is FNYEAQ. This chain's CDR3 is CASSQTGTNSPLHF. The DNA for the CDR3 is TGTGCCAGCAGCCAAACAGGCACCAATTCACCCCTCCACTTT.

The chain joins TRBV20-1 to TRBJ2-3, with unresolved D. Deletions cut 6 bases from V and 7 bases from J, with 11 bases between. The germline gives CDR1 DFQATT, CDR2 SNEGSKA (reference sequence). The CDR3 extends over 11 amino acids. The CDR3 DNA sequence: TGCAGTGCCCACAGCGTGAATACGCAGTATTTT. Amino acids: CSAHSVNTQYF.

CDR3 in DNA: TGTGCCAGCAGTAAAACAGGGAACACTGAAGCTTTCTTT. This gives the protein CASSKTGNTEAFF. The chain is built from TRBV6-5 and TRBJ1-1, with D perhaps TRBD1 (5 bases). Germline V lookup: CDR1 MNHEY, CDR2 SVGAGI. Trimming took 5 bases from V and 1 from J, leaving 8 bases between them. The CDR3 has 13 amino acids.

The V and J genes are TRBV5-1 and TRBJ2-1, with TRBD1 matching 9 bases. The J segment lost 7 bases and the V segment lost 2 bases, leaving 1 base of the junction unmatched. The CDR3 is 13 residues long. The germline CDR1 and CDR2 sequences are SGHRS and YFSETQ. CDR3 amino acids: CASSFDRGNEQFF. CDR3 in DNA: TGCGCCAGCAGCTTCGACAGGGGGAATGAGCAGTTCTTC.

V usage is TRBV7-9 and J usage is TRBJ1-4, with a possible D match to TRBD1 (5 bases). The CDR3 has 14 residues. CDR1 is SEHNR, CDR2 FQNEAQ, per germline (reference sequence). V shed 5 bases and J shed 8 bases, with 15 bases lying between them. CDR3 region: CASSHLKGHEKLFF. Here the CDR3 DNA reads TGTGCCAGCAGCCACTTGAAAGGACACGAAAAACTGTTTTTT.

This sequence joins TRBV6-6 and TRBJ2-7, with TRBD2 as a possible D gene (7 bases). Trimming took off 2 bases at V and 1 base at J, with 12 bases between the two ends. The CDR3 has 15 residues. Germline V CDR1 and CDR2: MNHNY, SVGAGI (reference sequence). The CDR3 spells CASSYAGASSYEQYF. The DNA for the CDR3 is TGTGCCAGCAGTTACGCGGGGGCCTCGTCCTACGAGCAGTACTTC.

The rearrangement links TRBV18 to TRBJ2-2, with D uncertain. V shed 3 bases and J shed 5 bases, with 16 bases lying between them. CDR3 size: 16 residues. Germline lookup yields CDR1 KGHSH and CDR2 LQKENI. CDR3 amino acids: CASSPAPGLGTGELFF. The CDR3 DNA sequence: TGTGCCAGCTCACCCGCCCCGGGTTTGGGAACCGGGGAGCTGTTTTTT.

V and J are TRBV18 and TRBJ2-7, with D possibly TRBD2 on 5 matching bases. This CDR3 has 15 residues. Germline loops: CDR1 KGHSH, CDR2 LQKENI. Trimming stripped 0 bases from V and 0 bases from J, with 9 bases between. The CDR3 sequence is CASSPPVGSSYEQYF. The DNA for the CDR3 is TGTGCCAGCTCACCACCGGTGGGGAGCTCCTACGAGCAGTACTTC.